This T cell receptor (beta chain) was recovered during a study of OX40 agonist ivuxolimab in advanced cancers. Study-wide results and limits: Low normalized T-cell clonal expansion also characterized some of the nonresponders. In CD8+ T cells, expanded clones were on average more numerous than in CD4+.

Clones were sequenced by immunoSEQ multiplex PCR, and TCRdb holds only the in-frame ones, with some missing. In the table there are about 68,000 clones, 86% of which are singletons. On this clone: Its antigen remains unidentified.

Blood sampling was done at baseline, cycle 4 day 1, and cycle 7 day 1. The sample here was CD4+ or CD8+ T cells sorted from blood, taken in a trial of the OX40 agonist ivuxolimab. The TCR comes from an adult with an advanced solid tumor such as melanoma, head and neck, liver or kidney cancer.

CDR3 amino acids: CASSGAGTLTYEQYF. CDR3 in DNA: TGTGCCAGCAGTGGAGCCGGGACCCTCACCTACGAGCAGTACTTC. The chain combines TRBV6-1 with TRBJ2-7, with D perhaps being TRBD1 or TRBD2 (5 bases each). CDR1 is MNHNS and CDR2 is SASEGT in the germline V gene. The CDR3 is made up of 15 amino acids. V shed 4 bases and J shed 2 bases, with 15 bases lying between them.